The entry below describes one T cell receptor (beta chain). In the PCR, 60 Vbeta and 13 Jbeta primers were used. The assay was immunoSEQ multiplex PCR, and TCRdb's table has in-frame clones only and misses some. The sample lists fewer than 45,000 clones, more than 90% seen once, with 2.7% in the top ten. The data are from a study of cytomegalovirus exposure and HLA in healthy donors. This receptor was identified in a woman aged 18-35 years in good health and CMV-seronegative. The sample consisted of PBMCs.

The CDR3 here is CASSLTRDTYEQYF. CDR3 nucleotides: TGTGCCAGCAGCTTAACCAGGGACACCTACGAGCAGTACTTC. This rearrangement joins TRBV7-8 to TRBJ2-7; maybe TRBD1 (6 bases). V was shortened by 2 bases and J by 2 bases, with 10 bases between the two germline ends. Germline loops: CDR1 SGHVS, CDR2 FQNEAQ. The CDR3 sequence is 14 residues long.